The next 14 T cell receptor beta chains were all read from a single sample in a study of CD8 T cells in ankylosing spondylitis. TCRdb used MiXCR to reprocess the 5' RACE reads, holding one entry per CDR3 protein. The sample carries roughly 670,000 distinct CDR3 sequences, 15% to 20% recorded once. Study-level results: A motif of seven or eight highly homologous TCR beta variants was seen as apparently characteristic of ankylosing spondylitis blood.

No antigen is known for these receptors. The sample comprised blood, either unsorted or a sorted T cell fraction (not recorded which). These receptors all stem from a male donor with ankylosing spondylitis.

This clonotype was observed a few times. The V and J genes are TRBV5-1 and TRBJ2-4; a possible D gene is TRBD1 (7 bases). V was clipped by 1 base and J by 0 bases, with 14 bases between them. CDR1 and CDR2 (germline): SGHRS, YFSETQ. CDR3 length equals 17 residues. The CDR3 is CASSLTAGQLAKNIQYF. The CDR3 nucleotides are TGCGCCAGCAGCTTGACGGCGGGACAGCTAGCCAAAAACATTCAGTACTTC. Together with reference TRBV5-1 and TRBJ2-4, the CDR3 gives the full variable domain: KAGVTQTPRYLIKTRGQQVTLSCSPISGHRSVSWYQQTPGQGLQFLFEYFSETQRNKGNFPGRFSGRQFSNSRSEMNVSTLELGDSALYLCASSLTAGQLAKNIQYFGAGTRLSVL.

This clonotype was found a few times. V and J are TRBV7-8 and TRBJ1-1, with 7 nucleotides matching TRBD1. Germline CDR1 and CDR2: SGHVS and FQNEAQ. The CDR3 is made up of 13 amino acids. Trimming cost V 5 bases and J 7 bases; bases outside gene matches: 7. The CDR3: CASSPDRKIEAFF. The CDR3 bases are TGTGCCAGCAGCCCGGACAGGAAAATTGAAGCTTTCTTT.

This clonotype was counted only a few times. V is TRBV20-1 and J is TRBJ1-1; D might be TRBD1 (5 bases). CDR3 length: 15 residues. Germline CDR1 is DFQATT and CDR2 is SNEGSKA (reference sequence). Trimming took 6 bases from V and 3 from J, leaving 20 bases between them. As DNA, the CDR3 is TGCAGTGCCAGGTCCGGCGGGGGGAAGGACACTGAAGCTTTCTTT. It encodes CSARSGGGKDTEAFF.

This rearrangement joins TRBV29-1 to TRBJ1-1; D is undetermined. Trimming stripped 7 bases from V and 1 base from J, with 16 bases between. The CDR3 is 14 residues long. Germline V gene sequence: CDR1 SQVTM, CDR2 ANQGSEA. The CDR3 is CSALGRGWNTEAFF. The DNA for the CDR3 is TGCAGCGCCCTAGGGCGGGGTTGGAACACTGAAGCTTTCTTT.

This clonotype was seen only a few times. The rearrangement links TRBV10-3 to TRBJ2-4; D ambiguous. With 0 bases removed from V and 4 bases from J, the gap between germline ends came to 10 bases. The length of the CDR3 is 15 residues. In germline, CDR1 is ENHRY, CDR2 SYGVKD. The DNA for the CDR3 is TGTGCCATCAGTGAGTCAAGGTTGGCTAAAAACATTCAGTACTTC. Its protein is CAISESRLAKNIQYF.

The rearrangement joins TRBV27 to TRBJ2-7; D is uncertain. Per germline, CDR1 MNHEY and CDR2 SMNVEV (reference sequence). CDR3 length: 13 amino acids. Trimming cost V 8 bases and J 4 bases, with 15 bases left between them. CDR3 sequence reads: CASLDPISYEQYF. In DNA, the CDR3 is TGTGCCAGCCTCGACCCCATTTCTTACGAGCAGTACTTC.

This clonotype has at least ten counts. The chain is built from TRBV12-3 or TRBV12-4 and TRBJ2-5; the match to TRBD1 covers 8 bases. The CDR3 contains 13 residues. V gave up 4 bases and J gave up 4 bases; unmatched junction bases: 2. Written as DNA, the CDR3 is TGTGCCAGCAGTTCCAGGGGGCGAGAGACCCAGTACTTC. This translates into CASSSRGRETQYF.

This chain links TRBV5-1 with TRBJ1-6, with D uncertain. CDR3 size: 15 residues. The germline V gene encodes CDR1 SGHRS and CDR2 YFSETQ. V was cut by 4 bases and J by 11 bases, with 19 bases left in between. In DNA, the CDR3 is TGCGCCAGCAGCCCCAAGGGCGGAGATGTCGCACCCCTCCACTTT. It specifies CASSPKGGDVAPLHF. Filled out from reference TRBV5-1 and TRBJ1-6, the complete variable domain reads KAGVTQTPRYLIKTRGQQVTLSCSPISGHRSVSWYQQTPGQGLQFLFEYFSETQRNKGNFPGRFSGRQFSNSRSEMNVSTLELGDSALYLCASSPKGGDVAPLHFGNGTRLTVT.

The rearrangement joins TRBV27 to TRBJ2-7; 8 nucleotides align to TRBD1. Germline V CDR1 and CDR2: MNHEY, SMNVEV (reference sequence). The CDR3 has 17 amino acids. V was clipped by 6 bases and J by 2 bases; unmatched bases: 15. The CDR3 is CASSPIGFQGQAYEQYF. The DNA of the CDR3 is TGTGCCAGCAGCCCTATCGGTTTCCAGGGACAGGCCTACGAGCAGTACTTC.

The chain carries TRBV12-3 or TRBV12-4 and TRBJ2-4; 11 bases match TRBD2. This CDR3 comprises 16 residues. V lost 5 bases and J lost 2; bases outside the gene matches: 5. The CDR3 protein is CASSGGTSGPKNIQYF. CDR3 nucleotide sequence: TGTGCCAGCAGTGGAGGGACTAGCGGACCCAAAAACATTCAGTACTTC.

This clonotype was observed a single time. This chain uses TRBV7-8 with TRBJ2-1; 12 nucleotides agree with TRBD1. J gave up 4 bases and V 5 bases, and 6 bases lay outside the gene matches. This CDR3 comprises 16 residues. CDR1 is SGHVS and CDR2 is FQNEAQ in the germline V gene. The DNA for the CDR3 is TGTGCCAGCAGCGCGGGACAGGGGGCATCTTACAATGAGCAGTTCTTC. Its translation is CASSAGQGASYNEQFF.

The CDR3 region has the DNA TGTGCCAGCAGGGGTGGGACAGGGGGGAACACCGGGGAGCTGTTTTTT. It yields the protein CASRGGTGGNTGELFF. The rearrangement links TRBV6-1 to TRBJ2-2, with 11 bases aligning to TRBD1. With V trimmed by 6 bases and J by 1 base, 4 bases remained unmatched. From germline, CDR1 is MNHNS and CDR2 SASEGT. The CDR3 covers 16 residues.

The chain combines TRBV9 with TRBJ2-2; TRBD2 matches at 12 bases. Germline CDR1 reads SGDLS; CDR2 reads YYNGEE. The CDR3 spans 16 residues. J was trimmed by 6 bases and V by 0 bases; bases with no gene match: 3. The DNA of the CDR3 is TGTGCCAGCAGCGTAGGACTAGCGGGAGCCCCCGGGGAGCTGTTTTTT. This translates into CASSVGLAGAPGELFF. The variable domain in full, with the rest retrieved from reference TRBV9 and TRBJ2-2, is DSGVTQTPKHLITATGQRVTLRCSPRSGDLSVYWYQQSLDQGLQFLIQYYNGEERAKGNILERFSAQQFPDLHSELNLSSLELGDSALYFCASSVGLAGAPGELFFGEGSRLTVL.

This chain connects TRBV5-1 to TRBJ2-2, with D possibly being TRBD1 (6 bases). Trimming stripped 0 bases from V and 3 bases from J, with 18 bases between. This CDR3 region has 18 residues. Looked up from germline, CDR1 is SGHRS and CDR2 is YFSETQ. The CDR3 region has the DNA TGCGCCAGCAGCTTGGATGGACAGCCATCGGTCTACACCGGGGAGCTGTTTTTT. This sequence encodes CASSLDGQPSVYTGELFF. Complete variable domain (other parts from reference TRBV5-1 and TRBJ2-2): KAGVTQTPRYLIKTRGQQVTLSCSPISGHRSVSWYQQTPGQGLQFLFEYFSETQRNKGNFPGRFSGRQFSNSRSEMNVSTLELGDSALYLCASSLDGQPSVYTGELFFGEGSRLTVL.